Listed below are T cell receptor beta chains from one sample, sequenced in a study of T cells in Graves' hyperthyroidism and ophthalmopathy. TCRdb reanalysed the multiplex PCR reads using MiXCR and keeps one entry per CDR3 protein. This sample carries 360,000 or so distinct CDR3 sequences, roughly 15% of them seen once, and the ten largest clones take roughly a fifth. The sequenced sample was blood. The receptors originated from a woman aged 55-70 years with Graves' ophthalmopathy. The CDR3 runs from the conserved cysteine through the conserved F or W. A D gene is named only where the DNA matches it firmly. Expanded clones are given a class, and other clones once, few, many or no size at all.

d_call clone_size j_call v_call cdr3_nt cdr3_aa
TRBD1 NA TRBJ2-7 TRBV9 TGTGCCAGCAGCGCCCGTCCCGGGACAGGGGCCGGGAGGGCCAACGAGCAGTACTTC CASSARPGTGAGRANEQYF
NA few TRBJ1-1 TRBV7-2 TGTGCCAGCAGCTTAGTATACAGGGCGGGGGACACTGAAGCTTTCTTT CASSLVYRAGDTEAFF
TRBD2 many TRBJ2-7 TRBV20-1 TGCAGTGCGCGCGGGGGGCAGGAGCAGTACTTC CSARGGQEQYF
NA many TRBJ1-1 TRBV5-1 TGCGCCAGCAGCTTGCGGTTGATGAACACTGAAGCTTTCTTT CASSLRLMNTEAFF
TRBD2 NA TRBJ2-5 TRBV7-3 TGTGCCAGCAGCCTCCGCCCTAGCGGGAGCGGAGAGACCCAGTACTTC CASSLRPSGSGETQYF
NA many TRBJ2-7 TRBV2 TGTGCCAGCATTGGGCTGCTCTCCTACGAGCAGTACTTC CASIGLLSYEQYF
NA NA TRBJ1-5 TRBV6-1 TGTGCCAGCAGGCCGCGGAGGGCGGGGAATCAGCCCCAGCATTTT CASRPRRAGNQPQHF
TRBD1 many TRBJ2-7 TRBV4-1 TGCGCCAGCAGCCTCGGGACAGGGTGGAACGAGCAGTACTTC CASSLGTGWNEQYF
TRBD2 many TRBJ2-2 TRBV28 TGTGCCACAGGACTAGCGGCCACCGGGGAGCTGTTTTTT CATGLAATGELFF
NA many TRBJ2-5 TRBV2 TGTGCCAGCAGTGAAGCGTATGCCGGGATCCTGAAAACCCAGTACTTC CASSEAYAGILKTQYF
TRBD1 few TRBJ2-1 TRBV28 TGTGCCAGCAGTTCCATCCGGGACAGGGGAGGAAATGAGCAGTTCTTC CASSSIRDRGGNEQFF
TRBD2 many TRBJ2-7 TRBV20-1 TGCAGTGCCGACCCCCCCGGGGGGGAAGGCGAGCAGTACTTC CSADPPGGEGEQYF
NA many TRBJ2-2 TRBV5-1 TGCGCCAGCAGCTTGCTGGGGGACGCCGGGGAGCTGTTTTTT CASSLLGDAGELFF
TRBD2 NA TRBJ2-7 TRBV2 TGTGCCAGCAGGGAATTAGCGGGAATGGGATACGAGCAGTACTTC CASRELAGMGYEQYF
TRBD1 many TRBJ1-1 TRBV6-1 TGTGCCAGCAGTGTCCGACAGGGTAGGGCTGAAGCTTTCTTT CASSVRQGRAEAFF
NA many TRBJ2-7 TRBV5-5 TGTGCCAGCAGCCCCGGGGACTCAGCCTACGAGCAGTACTTC CASSPGDSAYEQYF
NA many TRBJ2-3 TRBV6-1 TGTGCCAGCAGTGAAAATGCAGATACGCAGTATTTT CASSENADTQYF
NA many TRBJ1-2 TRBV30 TGTGCCTGGAACGGAGTCAACTATGGCTACACCTTC CAWNGVNYGYTF
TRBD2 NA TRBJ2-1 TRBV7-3 TGTGCCAGCAGTTCGGGGGGGAGCTCCTACAATGAGCAGCTCTTC CASSSGGSSYNEQLF
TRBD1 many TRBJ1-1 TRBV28 TGTGCCACGGCGGGACAGGCGAAACCTGAAGCTTTCTTT CATAGQAKPEAFF
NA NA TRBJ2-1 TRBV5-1 TGCGCCAGCAGCTTGGCACTAGTAAGCTCCTACAATGAGCAGTTCTTC CASSLALVSSYNEQFF
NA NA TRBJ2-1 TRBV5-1 TGCGCCAGCAGCCGGAATTGGACAACACTCAATGAGCAGTTCTTC CASSRNWTTLNEQFF
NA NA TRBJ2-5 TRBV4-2 TGTGCCAGCAGCCTAAGGGCATTCGGGGAGACCCAGTACTTC CASSLRAFGETQYF
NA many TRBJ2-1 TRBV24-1 TGTGCCACCGGCCTCGACTCCGGGAGCCCGGGACAGTTCTCCTACAATGAGCAGTTCTTC CATGLDSGSPGQFSYNEQFF
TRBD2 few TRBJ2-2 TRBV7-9 TGTGCCAGCAGCTTAAGGACTAGCGGAAAGAACACCGGGGAGCTGTTTTTT CASSLRTSGKNTGELFF
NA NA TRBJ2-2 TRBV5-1 TGCGCCAGCAGCCCGGATGGGCAGAACACCGGGGAGCTGTTTTTT CASSPDGQNTGELFF
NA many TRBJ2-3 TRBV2 TGTGCCAGCAGCCGGGACAACACAGATACGCAGTATTTT CASSRDNTDTQYF
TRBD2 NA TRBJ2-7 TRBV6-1 TGTGCCGGGGGACTAGCGGGAGGGCCGCGGTCCTACGAGCAGTACTTC CAGGLAGGPRSYEQYF
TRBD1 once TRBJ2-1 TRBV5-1 TGCGCCAGCAGCTTGGGGACAGGGATCGGCAATGAGCAGTTCTTC CASSLGTGIGNEQFF
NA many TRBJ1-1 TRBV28 TGTGCCAGCAGCACAGGCATTGAAGCTTTCTTT CASSTGIEAFF
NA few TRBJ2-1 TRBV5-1 TGCGCCAGCGGCTTGCAGCAGGGTGGGAGGAATGAGCAGTTCTTC CASGLQQGGRNEQFF
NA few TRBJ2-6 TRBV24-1 TGTGCCACCAGTGATTCGACCGGGACTCCTGCTTCTGGGGCCAACGTCCTGACTTTC CATSDSTGTPASGANVLTF
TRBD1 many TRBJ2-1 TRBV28 TGTGCCAGCAGTTCCCGGGACAGTTACAATGAGCAGTTCTTC CASSSRDSYNEQFF
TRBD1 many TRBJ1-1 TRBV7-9 TGTGCCAGCAGCCAACGACAGGGAGGTACTGAAGCTTTCTTT CASSQRQGGTEAFF
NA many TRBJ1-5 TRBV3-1 TGTGCCAGCAGCCCGGATAGTGGAAACAATCAGCCCCAGCATTTT CASSPDSGNNQPQHF
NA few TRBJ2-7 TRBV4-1 TGCGCCAGCAGCCAAGGGAGGACATACTACGAGCAGTACTTC CASSQGRTYYEQYF
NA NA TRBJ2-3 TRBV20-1 TGCAGTGCTAGCTCTGGGACTAGCACAGATACGCAGTATTTT CSASSGTSTDTQYF
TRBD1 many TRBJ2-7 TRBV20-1 TGCAGTGCCCACCGGACAGGGAGCTACGAGCAGTACTTC CSAHRTGSYEQYF
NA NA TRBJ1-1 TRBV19 TGTGCCAGTAGTATGGGGCTGAACACTGAAGCTTTCTTT CASSMGLNTEAFF
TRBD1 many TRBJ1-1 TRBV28 TGTGCCAGCAGTTTATGGACAGGGCTAAACACTGAAGCTTTCTTT CASSLWTGLNTEAFF
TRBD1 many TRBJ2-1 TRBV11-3 TGTGCCAGCAGCTTAGGGGACAGAGTGGGCCACAATGAGCAGTTCTTC CASSLGDRVGHNEQFF
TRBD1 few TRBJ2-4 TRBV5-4 TGTGCCAGCAGCCACGACAGGGCCTTAGCCAAAAACATTCAGTACTTC CASSHDRALAKNIQYF
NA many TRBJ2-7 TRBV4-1 TGCGCCAGCAGCCGTGAATTTACCTACGAGCAGTACTTC CASSREFTYEQYF
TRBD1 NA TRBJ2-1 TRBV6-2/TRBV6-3 TGTGCCACTGGGGTGGGGACAGGGGCGGACTCCTACAATGAGCAGTTCTTC CATGVGTGADSYNEQFF
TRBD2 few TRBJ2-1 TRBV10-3 TGTGCCATCAGCGCCGGGAGGGGGGATGAGCAGTTCTTC CAISAGRGDEQFF
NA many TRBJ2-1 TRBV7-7 TGTGCCAGCAGCTTAGCGCTTGAGCGGGAGCAGTTCTTC CASSLALEREQFF
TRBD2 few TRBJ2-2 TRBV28 TGTGCCAGCAGTTTCCCGGGACTAGCGGGATCCGGGGAGCTGTTTTTT CASSFPGLAGSGELFF
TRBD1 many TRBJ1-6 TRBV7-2 TGTGCCAGCAGCCTTCTACAGGGGGCACTCTCACCCCTCCACTTT CASSLLQGALSPLHF
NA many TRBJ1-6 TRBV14 TGTGCCAGCAGCCCGTATATGTCACCCCTCCACTTT CASSPYMSPLHF